These 20 T cell receptor beta chains share one sample of origin, sequenced in a study of blood T cell repertoires in COVID-19. Profiling relied on immunoSEQ multiplex PCR, and the TCRdb table lists in-frame clones only, not all of them. The sample has about 89,000 clones; over 60% are singletons. The specimen was peripheral blood. Receptors were obtained from a human donor in a cohort sampled during active COVID-19.

The V gene is TRBV18, the J gene TRBJ2-1; D remains unclear. The ends were cut back, 4 bases at V and 10 bases at J, with 17 bases in the middle. This CDR3 is 14 amino acids long. The germline V gene encodes CDR1 KGHSH and CDR2 LQKENI. In DNA, the CDR3 is TGTGCCAGCTCACGGGCAAGCTCAGGTTTAGAGCAGTTCTTC. As protein: CASSRASSGLEQFF. The complete variable domain, with remaining parts taken from reference TRBV18 and TRBJ2-1, reads NAGVMQNPRHLVRRRGQEARLRCSPMKGHSHVYWYRQLPEEGLKFMVYLQKENIIDESGMPKERFSAEFPKEGPSILRIQQVVRGDSAAYFCASSRASSGLEQFFGPGTRLTVL.

J is TRBJ2-1 and V is TRBV7-2; TRBD1 is a possible D gene (6 bases). Looked up from germline, CDR1 is SGHTA and CDR2 is FQGNSA. Trimming took off 2 bases at V and 12 bases at J, with 14 bases between the two ends. The CDR3 extends over 13 amino acids. This CDR3 is CASSLKLPTGQFF. For the CDR3, the DNA is TGTGCCAGCAGCTTAAAACTACCGACAGGGCAGTTCTTC.

This clone was seen a handful of times. V is TRBV4-1 and J is TRBJ2-1; D perhaps matches TRBD2 (5 bases). V gave up 4 bases and J gave up 1 base, with 5 bases separating them. Germline V lookup: CDR1 MGHRA, CDR2 YSYEKL. This CDR3 has 13 residues. CDR3 region: CASSRGSYNEQFF. CDR3 nucleotide sequence: TGCGCCAGCAGCCGAGGGTCCTACAATGAGCAGTTCTTC.

The chain uses TRBV12-3 or TRBV12-4 and TRBJ1-1, with D possibly being TRBD1 (5 bases). The CDR3 is made up of 13 amino acids. V lost 2 bases and J lost 3, with 7 bases in between. The CDR3, as DNA: TGTGCCAGCAGTTTACAGGGCTACACTGAAGCTTTCTTT. Translated: CASSLQGYTEAFF.

The rearrangement joins TRBV5-1 to TRBJ2-4; maybe TRBD2 (6 bases). Trimming shortened V by 7 bases and J by 10 bases, and 18 bases separated the two germline ends. Germline assignment: CDR1 SGHRS and CDR2 YFSETQ. This CDR3 comprises 13 residues. CDR3 region: CASAPRAGSIQYF. DNA for the CDR3: TGCGCCAGCGCCCCGCGTGCGGGATCTATTCAGTACTTC.

The chain combines TRBV4-3 with TRBJ2-2; TRBD2 might be the D (7 bases). With 0 bases removed from V and 6 bases from J, the gap between germline ends came to 17 bases. CDR1 LGHNA and CDR2 YSLEER come from the germline V gene. CDR3 size: 17 residues. CDR3 sequence (DNA): TGCGCCAGCAGCCAAGATCTGGGTGGGGAGGGGGCCGGGGAGCTGTTTTTT. It translates to CASSQDLGGEGAGELFF.

CDR3 amino acids: CASSLGGRRDEQYF. CDR3 nucleotides: TGTGCCAGCAGCTTAGGGGGGCGCAGGGACGAGCAGTACTTC. The chain is built from TRBV7-9 and TRBJ2-7; TRBD1 might be the D (6 bases). Trimming shortened V by 1 base and J by 5 bases, and 12 bases separated the two germline ends. This CDR3 comprises 14 residues. Germline assignment: CDR1 SEHNR and CDR2 FQNEAQ (reference sequence).

V is TRBV23-1 and J is TRBJ2-2; tentatively, D is TRBD1 (6 bases). TRBV23-1 is flagged as an ORF with uncertain function. The CDR3 has 14 residues. Trimming removed 9 bases at V and 2 bases at J, with 13 bases between. The CDR3 region is CARVEDSNTGELFF. The DNA of the CDR3 is TGCGCCAGAGTGGAGGACAGTAACACCGGGGAGCTGTTTTTT.

The chain couples TRBV21-1 to TRBJ2-1; no check of the table's D call, TRBD2, against the DNA was made. TRBV21-1 is reported as a pseudogene. CDR3 length equals 15 residues. Here the CDR3 reads CASSNLAALHNEQFF. The CDR3 nucleotides are TGTGCCAGCAGCAACCTAGCAGCCTTACACAATGAGCAGTTCTTC.

The V call is TRBV18, the J call TRBJ1-6, with a possible D match to TRBD1 (5 bases). The germline CDR1 and CDR2 sequences are KGHSH and LQKENI. The V and J ends lost 6 bases and 11 bases respectively, with 23 bases between them. This CDR3 comprises 16 residues. As DNA, the CDR3 is TGTGCCAGCTCCTCATCCCGTCCGGGGGGACTGACACCCCTCCACTTT. As protein: CASSSSRPGGLTPLHF.

This clone has just a few counts. The V and J genes are TRBV16 and TRBJ2-1, with no clear D. This CDR3 region has 13 residues. Germline V gene sequence: CDR1 KGHSY, CDR2 FQNENV. Trimming took 1 base from V and 7 from J, leaving 8 bases between them. Here the CDR3 DNA reads TGTGCCAGCAGCCAATGGTCCGGTAATGAGCAGTTCTTC. Translating gives CASSQWSGNEQFF.

The chain recombines TRBV4-3 with TRBJ1-4; D call uncertain. Germline V CDR1 and CDR2: LGHNA, YSLEER. V was trimmed by 5 bases and J by 5 bases, leaving 15 bases between them. The CDR3 is 15 residues long. The CDR3 is CASSFKGGYNEKLFF. CDR3 nucleotides: TGCGCCAGCAGCTTTAAAGGCGGATACAATGAAAAACTGTTTTTT.

This sequence joins TRBV7-8 and TRBJ2-1; 13 bases line up with TRBD2. The V and J ends lost 4 bases and 11 bases, in that order; junction bases with no gene match: 11. This CDR3 spans 16 amino acids. Germline values: CDR1 SGHVS, CDR2 FQNEAQ. As DNA, the CDR3 is TGTGCCAGCAGCTCGTCTTGGGGGACTAGCGGGATGAAGCAGTTCTTC. Translated, it gives CASSSSWGTSGMKQFF.

This clone was recorded once. V gene TRBV2 combines with J gene TRBJ1-1; D is uncertain. CDR3 size: 13 residues. V was clipped by 6 bases and J by 1 base, with 9 bases between them. Germline V CDR1 and CDR2: SNHLY, FYNNEI. The CDR3 here is CASRFTENTEAFF. The CDR3 coding sequence is TGTGCCAGCAGATTTACAGAGAACACTGAAGCTTTCTTT. The whole variable domain, remainder taken from reference TRBV2 and TRBJ1-1, is EPEVTQTPSHQVTQMGQEVILRCVPISNHLYFYWYRQILGQKVEFLVSFYNNEISEKSEIFDDQFSVERPDGSNFTLKIRSTKLEDSAMYFCASRFTENTEAFFGQGTRLTVV.

The chain couples TRBV7-2 to TRBJ2-6; D may be TRBD1 (6 bases). Germline CDR1 reads SGHTA; CDR2 reads FQGNSA. V lost 5 bases and J lost 1, with 9 bases in between. The CDR3 totals 15 residues. CDR3 in amino acids: CASSRDTSGANVLTF. The CDR3 DNA sequence: TGTGCCAGCAGCCGGGACACTTCTGGGGCCAACGTCCTGACTTTC.

The chain is built from TRBV5-1 and TRBJ2-7; 9 bases fit TRBD1. This CDR3 is built from 13 residues. The V segment lost 3 bases and the J segment 5 bases; nucleotides outside the gene matches: 3. CDR1 and CDR2 from the germline V gene are SGHRS and YFSETQ. CDR3: CASSWTGVDEQYF. The CDR3 DNA reads as TGCGCCAGCAGCTGGACAGGGGTCGACGAGCAGTACTTC.

The chain is built from TRBV5-6 and TRBJ1-2, with TRBD1 identical over 8 bases. V shed 0 bases and J 6 bases; nucleotides not matched to a gene: 4. Germline CDR1 reads SGHDT; CDR2 reads YYEEEE. The CDR3 totals 14 residues. CDR3 nucleotides: TGTGCCAGCAGCTTGGGGACAGGGATTGATGGCTACACCTTC. Its translation: CASSLGTGIDGYTF.

This clone appeared a single time. This chain uses TRBV28 with TRBJ2-5; the D gene is possibly TRBD2 (6 bases). This CDR3 is 15 amino acids long. V lost 3 bases and J lost 7, with 18 bases in between. Germline-derived CDR1 and CDR2 are MDHEN and SYDVKM. The CDR3, as DNA: TGTGCCAGCAGTTTCTCCGGGAGCCGGATTGGGACCCAGTACTTC. Amino acid sequence: CASSFSGSRIGTQYF.

The chain is built from TRBV2 and TRBJ2-1, with 12 bases lining up with TRBD2. The CDR3 is 16 residues long. Germline trimming cut 6 bases from V and 9 bases from J; bases unmatched to any gene: 12. CDR1 and CDR2 from the germline V gene are SNHLY and FYNNEI. The CDR3 here is CASSATSGRTGGEQFF. DNA of the CDR3: TGTGCCAGCAGCGCGACTAGCGGGAGAACCGGAGGTGAGCAGTTCTTC.

This chain uses TRBV5-5 with TRBJ2-5; 7 positions match TRBD2. This CDR3 comprises 15 residues. V lost 1 base and J lost 4; bases outside the gene matches: 7. Germline loops: CDR1 SGHKS, CDR2 YYEKEE (reference sequence). CDR3 sequence reads: CASSLLEWGGETQYF. The CDR3 DNA is TGTGCCAGCAGCTTGTTAGAATGGGGGGGAGAGACCCAGTACTTC.